Included here is one TCR beta chain sequence, with context. The source of the sample is a study of blood T cell repertoires in COVID-19. Study at large: The origin of the acute and convalescent COVID-19 samples was the United States, Italy and Spain. Nucleic acid was either cDNA or gDNA, and it came from T cells, B-cell-depleted T cells, or PBMCs.

Per the authors' pipeline: Reference gene primer amplification in the assay estimated nucleated cell counts. TCRdb's copy holds only in-frame clones and misses some; the assay was immunoSEQ multiplex PCR. Clone size and V and J calls were adopted from that table, with D and trimming inferred from the DNA. Of about half a million clones in the sample, roughly 89% were seen once. During active infection, Seattle patients enrolled and were then monitored through disease. The clonotype originates from a man aged 18 to 30 with COVID-19, enrolled during active disease. Specimen: peripheral blood.

CDR3 residues: CASSSQVTSYEQYF. DNA of the CDR3: TGTGCCAGCAGTTCGCAGGTGACGTCCTACGAGCAGTACTTC. The rearrangement joins TRBV27 to TRBJ2-7; D is unclear. V was cut by 4 bases and J by 1 base, with 11 bases left in between. CDR3 length: 14 amino acids. In germline, CDR1 is MNHEY, CDR2 SMNVEV (reference sequence).